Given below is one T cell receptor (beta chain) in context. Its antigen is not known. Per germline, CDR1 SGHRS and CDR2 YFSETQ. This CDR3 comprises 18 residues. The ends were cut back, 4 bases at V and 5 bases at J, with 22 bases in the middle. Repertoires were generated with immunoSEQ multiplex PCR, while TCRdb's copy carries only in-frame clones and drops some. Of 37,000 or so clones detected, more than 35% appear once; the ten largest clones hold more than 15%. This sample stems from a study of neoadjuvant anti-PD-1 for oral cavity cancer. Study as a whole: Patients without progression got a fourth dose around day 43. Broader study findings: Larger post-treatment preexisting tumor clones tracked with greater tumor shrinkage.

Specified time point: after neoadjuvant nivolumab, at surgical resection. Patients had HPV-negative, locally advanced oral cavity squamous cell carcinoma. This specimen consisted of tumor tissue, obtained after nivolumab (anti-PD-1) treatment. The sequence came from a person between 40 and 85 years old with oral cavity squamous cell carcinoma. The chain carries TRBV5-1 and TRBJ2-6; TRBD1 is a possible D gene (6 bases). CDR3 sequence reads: CASSPDGTEQGWANVLTF. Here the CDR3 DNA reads TGCGCCAGCAGCCCTGATGGGACCGAACAGGGTTGGGCCAACGTCCTGACTTTC.